The 8 T cell receptor beta chains below were found in one sample sequenced in a study of CD8+CD57+ T cells in acquired aplastic anemia. Genomic DNA provided the template from which TCR beta VDJ and CDR3 profiles were obtained. TCRdb reanalysed the reads using MiXCR and keeps one entry per CDR3 protein. Found here are approximately 270,000 distinct CDR3 sequences, approximately 56% of them singletons; the top ten hold 8%. Sequencing used sorted CD4+, CD8+, or CD8+CD57+ T cells (not recorded which) from PBMCs. These TCRs come from a human donor with severe aplastic anemia or a healthy control (not recorded which).

This clonotype appeared a few times. This chain uses TRBV27 with TRBJ2-3; 8 bases agree with TRBD1. Germline CDR1 and CDR2: MNHEY and SMNVEV (reference sequence). The CDR3 is 15 residues long. Losses at the gene ends were 7 bases for V and 2 bases for J; bases not matched to a gene: 8. This CDR3 is CASNSRQGLTDTQYF. The DNA of the CDR3 is TGTGCCAGCAATTCCCGACAGGGGCTCACAGATACGCAGTATTTT.

The chain is built from TRBV30 and TRBJ2-2, with TRBD1 matching over 8 bases. Germline assignment: CDR1 GTSNPN and CDR2 SVGIG (reference sequence). This CDR3 has 14 amino acids. The V gene end was trimmed by 5 bases and the J gene end by 4 bases; junction bases not matched to a gene: 6. CDR3 sequence: CAWPRQGTTGELFF. CDR3 nucleotide sequence: TGTGCCTGGCCTAGACAGGGGACCACCGGGGAGCTGTTTTTT.

The table lists this clonotype with many counts. The J gene is TRBJ2-5, the V gene TRBV12-5, with 11 nucleotides matching TRBD2. This CDR3 comprises 18 residues. Germline values: CDR1 LGHNT, CDR2 FRNRAP. V lost 4 bases, J lost 0 bases, and 10 bases stayed unmatched. The CDR3 here is CASGSGRIAGGYQETQYF. In DNA, the CDR3 is TGTGCTAGTGGTTCGGGCCGTATAGCGGGGGGGTACCAAGAGACCCAGTACTTC.

The rearrangement uses TRBV27 and TRBJ1-4; perhaps TRBD1 as D (5 bases). Per the germline V gene, CDR1 is MNHEY and CDR2 is SMNVEV (reference sequence). The CDR3 contains 16 residues. V lost 3 bases, J lost 7 bases, and 18 bases lay in between. CDR3 DNA: TGTGCCAGCAGTTTGGGGCAGGTTCCCGGGGGTGAAAAACTGTTTTTT. Protein sequence: CASSLGQVPGGEKLFF.

There are many counts of this clonotype. The J gene is TRBJ1-5, the V gene TRBV28; D unresolved. Germline V gene data show CDR1 as MDHEN and CDR2 as SYDVKM. V shed 7 bases and J shed 1 base, with 11 bases lying between them. This CDR3 is built from 14 residues. Here the CDR3 DNA reads TGTGCCAGCATCGCGTCGGGAAGCAATCAGCCCCAGCATTTT. It encodes CASIASGSNQPQHF.

The V call is TRBV7-9, the J call TRBJ1-2; maybe TRBD1 (5 bases). CDR3 length equals 17 residues. Germline CDR1 and CDR2: SEHNR and FQNEAQ (reference sequence). V was shortened by 4 bases and J by 4 bases, with 22 bases between the two germline ends. This CDR3 reads CASSSGLGHSAGYGYTF. CDR3 bases: TGTGCCAGCAGCTCAGGGCTGGGGCATTCGGCAGGCTATGGCTACACCTTC.

Many counts were recorded for this clonotype. This chain connects TRBV7-9 to TRBJ2-7; tentatively, D is TRBD1 (6 bases). CDR3 size: 15 residues. Germline CDR1 and CDR2: SEHNR and FQNEAQ (reference sequence). V lost 2 bases to trimming and J lost 3 bases, with 14 bases between them. CDR3 protein: CASSLNEGGIYEQYF. DNA for the CDR3: TGTGCCAGCAGCTTAAACGAAGGGGGAATCTACGAGCAGTACTTC.

This clonotype was seen a handful of times. The J gene is TRBJ2-5, the V gene TRBV7-2; D not resolved. This CDR3 is 12 amino acids long. V lost 2 bases to trimming and J lost 2 bases, with 3 bases between them. Germline lookup yields CDR1 SGHTA and CDR2 FQGNSA. CDR3 DNA: TGTGCCAGCAGCTTAATGCAAGAGACCCAGTACTTC. The encoded protein is CASSLMQETQYF. Drawing the rest from reference TRBV7-2 and TRBJ2-5, the complete variable domain is GAGVSQSPSNKVTEKGKDVELRCDPISGHTALYWYRQSLGQGLEFLIYFQGNSAPDKSGLPSDRFSAERTGGSVSTLTIQRTQQEDSAVYLCASSLMQETQYFGPGTRLLVL.